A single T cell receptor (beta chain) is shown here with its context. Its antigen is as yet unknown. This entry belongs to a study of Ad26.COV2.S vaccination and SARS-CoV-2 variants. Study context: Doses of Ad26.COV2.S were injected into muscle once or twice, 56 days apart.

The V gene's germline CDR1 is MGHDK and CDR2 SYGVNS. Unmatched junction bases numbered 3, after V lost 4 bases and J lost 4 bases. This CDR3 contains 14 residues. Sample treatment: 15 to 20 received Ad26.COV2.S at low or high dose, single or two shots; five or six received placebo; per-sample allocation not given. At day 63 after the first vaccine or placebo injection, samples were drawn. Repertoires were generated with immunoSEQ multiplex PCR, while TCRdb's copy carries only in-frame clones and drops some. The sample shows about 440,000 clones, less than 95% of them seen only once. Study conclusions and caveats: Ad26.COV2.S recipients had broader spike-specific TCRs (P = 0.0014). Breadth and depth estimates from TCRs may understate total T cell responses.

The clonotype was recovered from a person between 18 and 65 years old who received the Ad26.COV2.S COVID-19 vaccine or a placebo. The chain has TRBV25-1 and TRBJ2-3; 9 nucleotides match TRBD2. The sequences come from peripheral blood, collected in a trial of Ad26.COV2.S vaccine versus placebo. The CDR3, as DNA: TGTGCCAGCAGTGCTAGCGGGATCGCAGATACGCAGTATTTT. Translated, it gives CASSASGIADTQYF.